The rows below give T cell receptor beta chains drawn from one sample of a study of identical twins. TCRdb analysed the 5' RACE reads with MiXCR anew, one entry per CDR3 protein. Here the sample spans about 280,000 distinct CDR3 sequences, about 8.9% being singletons. These data also featured in a second study, about yellow fever vaccine responses in identical twins.

Material for sequencing was memory (CD45RO+) T cells sorted from blood. Every receptor here comes from a woman aged 18-29 years in good health. The CDR3 runs from the conserved cysteine through the conserved F or W. The D gene is left open where the match is weak. Clone size is shown for a subset of rows, as once, few, many or a class of expanded clone.

v_gene	abundance	j_gene	d_gene	CDR3aa	CDR3nt
TRBV10-3	once	TRBJ1-6	NA	CAISEYEESPLHF	TGTGCCATCAGTGAGTATGAGGAGTCACCCCTCCACTTT
TRBV27	many	TRBJ1-6	NA	CASSPGGGYSSPLHF	TGTGCCAGCAGTCCCGGAGGGGGTTATAGTTCACCCCTCCACTTT
TRBV28	many	TRBJ2-3	TRBD2	CASSLGLAGAGTQYF	TGTGCCAGCAGTTTAGGACTAGCGGGAGCGGGTACGCAGTATTTT
TRBV11-2	NA	TRBJ2-3	NA	CASSLAWTGVDTQYF	TGTGCCAGCAGCTTAGCGTGGACGGGGGTAGATACGCAGTATTTT
TRBV25-1	many	TRBJ1-1	NA	CASSPPYHSTEAFF	TGTGCCAGCAGTCCCCCATACCACTCCACTGAAGCTTTCTTT
TRBV29-1	many	TRBJ1-1	NA	CSVAPTDGTEAFF	TGCAGCGTTGCCCCCACCGACGGTACTGAAGCTTTCTTT
TRBV28	few	TRBJ1-6	NA	CASSQQGLSSPLHF	TGTGCCAGCAGCCAACAGGGCCTTAGCTCACCCCTCCACTTT
TRBV2	few	TRBJ2-1	NA	CASIVETKYKFF	TGTGCCAGCATTGTAGAGACAAAATATAAGTTCTTC
TRBV10-3	many	TRBJ1-2	NA	CAISEEGVYGYTF	TGTGCCATCAGTGAGGAGGGGGTCTATGGCTACACCTTC
TRBV29-1	many	TRBJ2-7	TRBD2	CSVAAGTSGSYEQYF	TGCAGCGTAGCAGCCGGGACTAGCGGCTCCTACGAGCAGTACTTC
TRBV15	NA	TRBJ2-1	TRBD1	CATSPQTGNEQFF	TGTGCCACCAGCCCTCAGACAGGGAATGAGCAGTTCTTC
TRBV6-1	few	TRBJ2-5	TRBD1	CASRWTGVETQYF	TGTGCCAGCAGGTGGACAGGGGTAGAGACCCAGTACTTC
TRBV6-6	many	TRBJ2-6	NA	CAVLGSGANVLTF	TGTGCCGTCCTCGGGTCTGGGGCCAACGTCCTGACTTTC
TRBV2	few	TRBJ2-2	TRBD2	CASSAAGRAGELFF	TGTGCCAGCAGTGCGGCGGGGAGGGCCGGGGAGCTGTTTTTT
TRBV12-3/TRBV12-4	many	TRBJ1-4	TRBD1	CASSKQQGAKKLFF	TGTGCCAGCAGCAAACAACAGGGGGCAAAAAAACTGTTTTTT
TRBV14	many	TRBJ2-3	TRBD2	CASSRPAGVTDTQYF	TGTGCCAGCAGCCGGCCAGCGGGAGTCACAGATACGCAGTATTTT
TRBV20-1	many	TRBJ2-7	TRBD2	CSASVAGGYEQYF	TGCAGTGCTAGCGTTGCGGGAGGCTACGAGCAGTACTTC
TRBV5-5	NA	TRBJ1-5	NA	CAMSSGRQPQHF	TGTGCCATGAGCTCCGGCCGTCAGCCCCAGCATTTT
TRBV7-9	NA	TRBJ1-4	NA	CASSQSGGSFEKLFF	TGTGCCAGCAGCCAGTCAGGTGGCAGCTTTGAAAAACTGTTTTTT
TRBV20-1	many	TRBJ1-2	NA	CSARGAGGGPNYGYTF	TGCAGTGCTAGAGGGGCGGGGGGCGGCCCCAACTATGGCTACACCTTC
TRBV6-2/TRBV6-3	NA	TRBJ2-1	TRBD2	CATLAGGSYNEQFF	TGTGCCACCTTAGCGGGCGGCTCCTACAATGAGCAGTTCTTC
TRBV28	few	TRBJ2-4	TRBD2	CASRDPGLAGVMAKNIQYF	TGTGCCAGCAGGGACCCGGGACTAGCGGGAGTGATGGCCAAAAACATTCAGTACTTC
TRBV9	many	TRBJ2-7	TRBD2	CASSATGTNYEQYF	TGTGCCAGCAGCGCCACCGGGACTAACTACGAGCAGTACTTC
TRBV28	few	TRBJ2-7	TRBD2	CASSFPLGTSGSNHEQYF	TGTGCCAGCAGTTTCCCCCTAGGGACTAGCGGGAGTAACCACGAGCAGTACTTC
TRBV12-3/TRBV12-4	many	TRBJ2-1	NA	CASQRTDNNEQFF	TGTGCCAGCCAACGGACGGATAACAATGAGCAGTTCTTC
TRBV7-6	few	TRBJ2-2	TRBD1	CASSLVTGGTGELFF	TGTGCCAGCAGCTTAGTGACAGGGGGAACCGGGGAGCTGTTTTTT
TRBV9	NA	TRBJ2-1	TRBD2	CASSRSGSVGNEQFF	TGTGCCAGCAGCCGCAGCGGGAGTGTGGGGAATGAGCAGTTCTTC
TRBV10-3	many	TRBJ1-1	NA	CAISERGTEAFF	TGTGCCATCAGTGAGAGGGGGACTGAAGCTTTCTTT
TRBV2	few	TRBJ2-3	TRBD2	CASILSGLVSTDTQYF	TGTGCCAGCATTTTATCGGGACTAGTTAGCACAGATACGCAGTATTTT
TRBV20-1	few	TRBJ1-5	NA	CSARHGNQPQHF	TGCAGTGCTAGACATGGCAATCAGCCCCAGCATTTT
TRBV20-1	few	TRBJ2-3	NA	CSARDQGADTQYF	TGCAGTGCTAGAGATCAAGGGGCAGATACGCAGTATTTT